This T cell receptor (beta chain) was documented in a study of T cells after yellow fever vaccination. The overall study: Fractions of limited cellularity were prepared by means of SMART-Seq v4 Ultra Low Input. Study outcomes and limitations: Post-booster samples contained most primary-vaccination clones (approximately 95% CD4, around 90% CD8).

TCRdb called the 5' RACE reads again in MiXCR, with one record for every CDR3 protein. The data show approximately 550,000 distinct CDR3 sequences, 15% to 20% seen once. CDR1 is SQVTM, CDR2 ANQGSEA, per germline. CDR3 length: 12 residues. Unmatched junction bases numbered 5, after V lost 7 bases and J lost 2 bases. In this sample, this clonotype turned up a few times. Its cognate antigen is unknown. This rearrangement joins TRBV29-1 to TRBJ2-7, with 7 bases fitting TRBD2. Sequences were derived from PBMCs, sampled 15 days after the yellow fever booster vaccination. The TCR comes from a man aged 25 to 40 who received the YFV17D yellow fever vaccine. CDR3 loop: CSGTAGPYEQYF. In DNA, the CDR3 is TGCAGCGGTACAGCGGGGCCCTACGAGCAGTACTTC.